These 13 T cell receptor beta chains were all obtained from the same sample, sequenced in a study of identical twins (dated by TCRdb to between 2015 and 2016). Libraries were built with 5' RACE. TCRdb names Illumina HiSeq 2000 as the instrument used. In TCRdb, the public reads were trimmed at Q25 with fastp and aligned with MiXCR, with productive beta chains retained. Each record represents a unique CDR3 protein, reported with the most common genes and DNA among its rows. The sample table records 600,000 to 850,000 distinct CDR3 sequences; 15% to 20% of these occur just once. Of the sample, roughly 14% is held by the ten largest clones. These data were also reused for a study on T cells expressing NK-cell markers.

Sample: PBMCs. These receptors were collected from a woman under 30 in good health.

This clonotype was found a few times. The chain is built from TRBV5-1 and TRBJ2-6; TRBD1 agrees at 8 bases. Germline loops: CDR1 SGHRS, CDR2 YFSETQ. This CDR3 region has 15 residues. With V trimmed by 3 bases and J by 4 bases, 3 bases remained unmatched. Here the CDR3 DNA reads TGCGCCAGCAGCTGGACAGGGTTCGGGGCCAACGTCCTGACTTTC. Its protein is CASSWTGFGANVLTF.

A note on this clonotype: A much more abundant neighbour one base away suggests this may be a read error. V gene TRBV12-3 or TRBV12-4 combines with J gene TRBJ2-1; a possible D gene is TRBD2 (5 bases). There are 11 residues in the CDR3. The CDR3 here is CASRSGYEQSF. The CDR3 coding sequence is TGTGCCAGCAGATCGGGATATGAGCAGTCCTTC.

In its sample, this clonotype was seen a few times. The chain recombines TRBV12-3 or TRBV12-4 with TRBJ2-1; D is perhaps TRBD2 (6 bases). The CDR3 covers 14 residues. Trimming removed 6 bases at V and 0 bases at J, with 9 bases between. The CDR3 DNA reads as TGTGCCAGCAGAATAGCGGACTCCTACAATGAGCAGTTCTTC. Its translation: CASRIADSYNEQFF.

This clonotype was picked up a small number of times. The rearrangement uses TRBV7-9 and TRBJ2-7; maybe TRBD2 (5 bases). Germline CDR1 and CDR2: SEHNR and FQNEAQ (reference sequence). V lost 4 bases and J 5 bases, leaving 12 bases between the germline ends. The CDR3 has 13 residues. This CDR3 reads CASSYDTTNEQYF. DNA of the CDR3: TGTGCCAGCAGCTACGACACGACTAACGAGCAGTACTTC.

The chain recombines TRBV20-1 with TRBJ2-3; 9 nucleotides agree with TRBD1. This CDR3 spans 12 amino acids. Looked up from germline, CDR1 is DFQATT and CDR2 is SNEGSKA (reference sequence). Trimming at V came to 6 bases and at J to 6 bases, leaving 4 bases not matched to a gene. The CDR3 nucleotides are TGCAGTGCAAACAGGGGGCTGGATACGCAGTATTTT. Translating gives CSANRGLDTQYF.

The chain carries TRBV20-1 and TRBJ2-5; 9 nucleotides align to TRBD1. Germline CDR1 DFQATT, CDR2 SNEGSKA (reference sequence). V shed 6 bases, J shed 5 bases, and the junction held 7 bases outside the gene matches. This CDR3 region has 13 residues. DNA of the CDR3: TGCAGTGCCCCGGGACAGGGCGTGGAGACCCAGTACTTC. This sequence encodes CSAPGQGVETQYF.

The rearrangement uses TRBV7-9 and TRBJ2-7, with a tentative D call TRBD1 (6 bases). The ends were cut back, 2 bases at V and 0 bases at J, with 14 bases in the middle. Germline V gene lookup returns CDR1 SEHNR and CDR2 FQNEAQ (reference sequence). The CDR3 consists of 16 residues. This chain's CDR3 is CASSLSWDTSSYEQYF. In nucleotides, the CDR3 is TGTGCCAGCAGCTTATCATGGGACACGAGCTCCTACGAGCAGTACTTC.

This clonotype occurred a few times. The CDR3 protein is CAILDVETQYF. The CDR3 coding sequence is TGTGCCATCCTTGATGTGGAGACCCAGTACTTC. The rearrangement uses TRBV6-2 or TRBV6-3 and TRBJ2-5; D remains unclear. The CDR3 runs 11 residues. Germline V lookup: CDR1 MNHEY, CDR2 SVGEGT. Between the trimmed V and J ends, which lost 10 bases and 5 bases, there was a span of 11 bases.

This clonotype has ten or more counts. The chain has TRBV12-3 or TRBV12-4 and TRBJ1-1; D remains unclear. V gave up 6 bases and J gave up 0 bases, with 5 bases separating them. The CDR3 is 12 amino acids. CDR3 bases: TGTGCCAGCAGGGGCCTGAACACTGAAGCTTTCTTT. Translated: CASRGLNTEAFF.

The gene calls are TRBV18 and TRBJ2-1, with unresolved D. V lost 1 base, J lost 2 bases, and 9 bases lay in between. Germline V gives CDR1 KGHSH, CDR2 LQKENI. The CDR3 is 15 residues long. The CDR3 reads CASSPRVRTYNEQFF. The DNA for the CDR3 is TGTGCCAGCTCACCACGGGTCAGGACCTACAATGAGCAGTTCTTC. The variable domain in full, completed from reference TRBV18 and TRBJ2-1, reads NAGVMQNPRHLVRRRGQEARLRCSPMKGHSHVYWYRQLPEEGLKFMVYLQKENIIDESGMPKERFSAEFPKEGPSILRIQQVVRGDSAAYFCASSPRVRTYNEQFFGPGTRLTVL.

This sequence joins TRBV5-1 and TRBJ2-5; TRBD2 agrees at 10 bases. The CDR3 is 17 residues long. With 3 bases clipped from V and 2 bases from J, the junction kept 10 bases outside the gene matches. CDR1 SGHRS and CDR2 YFSETQ come from the germline V gene. The CDR3 coding sequence is TGCGCCAGCAGCTCGGGTATAGCGGGGGGCCTTCAAGAGACCCAGTACTTC. As protein: CASSSGIAGGLQETQYF. Full variable domain (missing parts from reference TRBV5-1 and TRBJ2-5): KAGVTQTPRYLIKTRGQQVTLSCSPISGHRSVSWYQQTPGQGLQFLFEYFSETQRNKGNFPGRFSGRQFSNSRSEMNVSTLELGDSALYLCASSSGIAGGLQETQYFGPGTRLLVL.

This clonotype has only a few counts. This sequence joins TRBV6-2 or TRBV6-3 and TRBJ2-7; D perhaps matches TRBD1 (6 bases). The V gene's germline CDR1 is MNHEY and CDR2 SVGEGT. V lost 4 bases to trimming and J lost 2 bases, with 30 bases between them. The CDR3 runs 20 residues. The CDR3 loop reads CASSSPRLKTSRGPPYEQYF. Written as DNA, the CDR3 is TGTGCCAGCAGTTCACCAAGATTAAAAACTTCCAGGGGACCTCCCTACGAGCAGTACTTC.

This chain uses TRBV20-1 with TRBJ2-1; D remains unclear. V was trimmed by 3 bases and J by 6 bases, leaving 9 bases between them. The CDR3 sequence is 12 residues long. In germline, CDR1 is DFQATT, CDR2 SNEGSKA (reference sequence). The CDR3 nucleotides read TGCAGTGCTAGTGGCTACGCCAATGAGCAGTTCTTC. It translates to CSASGYANEQFF.